These T cell receptor beta chains were read from a single sample in a study of ipilimumab plus nivolumab after autologous stem cell transplantation. This table comes from immunoSEQ multiplex PCR, and its TCRdb copy is limited to in-frame clones, with some not included. This table holds 2,000 to 2,500 clones, more than 80% found once. The sample in question was PBMCs, obtained in a trial of ipilimumab plus nivolumab as post-transplant consolidation. The receptors were gathered from a male donor with primary mediastinal lymphoma. Each CDR3 is given with its conserved first and last residue. Fields, in order: CDR3 DNA, CDR3 protein, J gene, clone size, D gene, V gene. A D gene is named only where the DNA matches it firmly. The listing skips clone size in some rows; elsewhere it reads once, few, many or a size class.

CDR3nt: TGTGCCAGCAGCCAATCGAGGCAGGGGACCTTCAATCAGCCCCAGCATTTT
CDR3aa: CASSQSRQGTFNQPQHF
j_gene: TRBJ1-5
abundance: NA
d_gene: NA
v_gene: TRBV16

CDR3nt: TGTGCCACCAGCAGAGATGGACGGGGTTACAATGAGCAGTTCTTC
CDR3aa: CATSRDGRGYNEQFF
j_gene: TRBJ2-1
abundance: NA
d_gene: NA
v_gene: TRBV15

CDR3nt: TGTGCCACGCGACAGGGTTCAGAGACCCAGTACTTC
CDR3aa: CATRQGSETQYF
j_gene: TRBJ2-5
abundance: NA
d_gene: TRBD1
v_gene: TRBV7-9

CDR3nt: TGTGCCACTGGACAGAACACCGGGGAGCTGTTTTTT
CDR3aa: CATGQNTGELFF
j_gene: TRBJ2-2
abundance: NA
d_gene: NA
v_gene: TRBV18

CDR3nt: TGTGCCAGTGGGGCCGGGGGGCTAGAAAAACTGTTTTTT
CDR3aa: CASGAGGLEKLFF
j_gene: TRBJ1-4
abundance: NA
d_gene: NA
v_gene: TRBV19

CDR3nt: TGTGCCAGCAGCTTGGGATTCGGAGGCGTCGGGAACTCCTATAATTCACCCCTCCACTTT
CDR3aa: CASSLGFGGVGNSYNSPLHF
j_gene: TRBJ1-6
abundance: once
d_gene: NA
v_gene: TRBV5-4

CDR3nt: TGTGCCAGCTCGCTAGAAACCGAAGCTTTCTTT
CDR3aa: CASSLETEAFF
j_gene: TRBJ1-1
abundance: NA
d_gene: NA
v_gene: TRBV18

CDR3nt: TGTGCCAGCAGCATAACACTTCGGAATGAGCAGTTCTTC
CDR3aa: CASSITLRNEQFF
j_gene: TRBJ2-1
abundance: NA
d_gene: NA
v_gene: TRBV2

CDR3nt: TGTGCCAGCAGCTTGATGGGAGATACGCAGTATTTT
CDR3aa: CASSLMGDTQYF
j_gene: TRBJ2-3
abundance: NA
d_gene: NA
v_gene: TRBV5-4

CDR3nt: TGTGCCTGGAGTGTAGAGGGGGAAGGCGTCTCCTATAATTCACCCCCCCACTTT
CDR3aa: CAWSVEGEGVSYNSPPHF
j_gene: TRBJ1-6
abundance: NA
d_gene: NA
v_gene: TRBV30

CDR3nt: TGCGCCAGCAGCCTACACCGGGACAGGGGTAACACCGGGGAGCTGTTTTTT
CDR3aa: CASSLHRDRGNTGELFF
j_gene: TRBJ2-2
abundance: NA
d_gene: TRBD1
v_gene: TRBV23-1

CDR3nt: TGCGCCAGCAGGGGGATCCAGGGCGAGCAGTACTTC
CDR3aa: CASRGIQGEQYF
j_gene: TRBJ2-7
abundance: NA
d_gene: NA
v_gene: TRBV5-1

CDR3nt: TGCGCCAGCGGTGGGGGGCTAATCACAGATACGCAGTATTTT
CDR3aa: CASGGGLITDTQYF
j_gene: TRBJ2-3
abundance: NA
d_gene: NA
v_gene: TRBV5-1

CDR3nt: TGCGCCAGCAGCCTCTTACTGGGACAGGGTTTTACCTACGAGCAGTACTTC
CDR3aa: CASSLLLGQGFTYEQYF
j_gene: TRBJ2-7
abundance: NA
d_gene: TRBD1
v_gene: TRBV4-1

CDR3nt: TGTGCCAGCACTCCGGACAGGGGGCCCTACGAGCAGTACTTC
CDR3aa: CASTPDRGPYEQYF
j_gene: TRBJ2-7
abundance: NA
d_gene: TRBD1
v_gene: TRBV2

CDR3nt: TGTGCCAGCTCATTCGGCGGGGGCGACGAGACCCAGTACTTC
CDR3aa: CASSFGGGDETQYF
j_gene: TRBJ2-5
abundance: NA
d_gene: NA
v_gene: TRBV18

CDR3nt: TGTGCCAGCACTTCAGACGGTTATAGCCGAGCCGGGGAGCTGTTTTTT
CDR3aa: CASTSDGYSRAGELFF
j_gene: TRBJ2-2
abundance: NA
d_gene: NA
v_gene: TRBV6-6

CDR3nt: TGCGCCAGCAGCCAGCTTCTGTCGGGGACTGAAGCTTTCTTT
CDR3aa: CASSQLLSGTEAFF
j_gene: TRBJ1-1
abundance: NA
d_gene: NA
v_gene: TRBV4-1

CDR3nt: TGCAGTAAGACTAGCGGTAGCACAGATACGCAGTATTTT
CDR3aa: CSKTSGSTDTQYF
j_gene: TRBJ2-3
abundance: once
d_gene: TRBD2
v_gene: TRBV29-1

CDR3nt: TGTGCCAGCCGTGGTTCTGGGAGGAGTCTACTCACAGATACGCAGTATTTT
CDR3aa: CASRGSGRSLLTDTQYF
j_gene: TRBJ2-3
abundance: once
d_gene: NA
v_gene: TRBV2

CDR3nt: TGTGCCAGCAGCTTAAGTGAGGGCGGGAACACTGAAGCTTTCTTT
CDR3aa: CASSLSEGGNTEAFF
j_gene: TRBJ1-1
abundance: NA
d_gene: NA
v_gene: TRBV7-8

CDR3nt: TGTGCCACCACGCCGCTCGGGGGGAAAAAGAACACTGAAGCTTTCTTT
CDR3aa: CATTPLGGKKNTEAFF
j_gene: TRBJ1-1
abundance: NA
d_gene: NA
v_gene: TRBV28

CDR3nt: TGTGCCAGCAGCTCACAGGACAGATACAATGAGCAGTTCTTC
CDR3aa: CASSSQDRYNEQFF
j_gene: TRBJ2-1
abundance: NA
d_gene: NA
v_gene: TRBV27

CDR3nt: TGTGCCAGCAGCCGCCGGGACATCGGAAACACCATATATTTT
CDR3aa: CASSRRDIGNTIYF
j_gene: TRBJ1-3
abundance: NA
d_gene: NA
v_gene: TRBV14

CDR3nt: TGTGCCAGCAGTCGCTCGCTTGTGGAGCTGTTTTTT
CDR3aa: CASSRSLVELFF
j_gene: TRBJ2-2
abundance: NA
d_gene: NA
v_gene: TRBV7-2

CDR3nt: TGTGCCAGCAGTGAAGCGTCAGGGGGCGGCCAGTACTTC
CDR3aa: CASSEASGGGQYF
j_gene: TRBJ2-5
abundance: NA
d_gene: TRBD1
v_gene: TRBV2

CDR3nt: TGTGCCAGCAGCTTCCAAGGGCTTGGGGGTGAAAAACTGTTTTTT
CDR3aa: CASSFQGLGGEKLFF
j_gene: TRBJ1-4
abundance: NA
d_gene: NA
v_gene: TRBV11-2

CDR3nt: TGTGCCAGCAGCTTAGTGACTAGCGCTCACACAGATACGCAGTATTTT
CDR3aa: CASSLVTSAHTDTQYF
j_gene: TRBJ2-3
abundance: NA
d_gene: TRBD2
v_gene: TRBV7-2